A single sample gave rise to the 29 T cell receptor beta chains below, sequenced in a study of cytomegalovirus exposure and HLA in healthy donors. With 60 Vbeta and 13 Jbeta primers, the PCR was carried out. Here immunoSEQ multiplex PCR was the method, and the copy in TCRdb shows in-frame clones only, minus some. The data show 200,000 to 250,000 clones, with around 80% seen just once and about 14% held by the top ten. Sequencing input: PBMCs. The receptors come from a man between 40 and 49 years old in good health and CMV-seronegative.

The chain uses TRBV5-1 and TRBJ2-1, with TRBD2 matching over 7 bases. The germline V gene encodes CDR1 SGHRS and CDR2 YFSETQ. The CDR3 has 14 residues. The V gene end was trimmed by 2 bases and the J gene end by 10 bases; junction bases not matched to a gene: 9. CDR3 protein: CASSFNGGGSEQFF. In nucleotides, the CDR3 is TGCGCCAGCAGCTTCAATGGCGGGGGTAGCGAGCAGTTCTTC.

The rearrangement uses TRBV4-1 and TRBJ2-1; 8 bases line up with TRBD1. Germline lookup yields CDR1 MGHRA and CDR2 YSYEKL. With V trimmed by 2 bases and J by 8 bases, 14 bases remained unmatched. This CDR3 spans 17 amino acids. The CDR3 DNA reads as TGCGCCAGCAGCCAACCAACCGGACAGGGCCTGGGACATGAGCAGTTCTTC. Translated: CASSQPTGQGLGHEQFF.

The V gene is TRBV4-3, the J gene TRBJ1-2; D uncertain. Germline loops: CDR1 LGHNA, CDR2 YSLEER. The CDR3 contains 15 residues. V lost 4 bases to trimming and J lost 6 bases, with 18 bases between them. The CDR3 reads CASSLFSRSADGYTF. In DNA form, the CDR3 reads TGCGCCAGCAGCCTATTCTCGCGCTCCGCCGATGGCTACACCTTC.

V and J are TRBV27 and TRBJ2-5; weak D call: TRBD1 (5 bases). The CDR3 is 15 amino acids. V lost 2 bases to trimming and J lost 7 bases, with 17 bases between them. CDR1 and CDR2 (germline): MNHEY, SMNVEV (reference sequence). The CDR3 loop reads CASSLRSGPFGTQYF. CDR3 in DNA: TGTGCCAGCAGTTTACGCTCAGGGCCATTTGGGACCCAGTACTTC.

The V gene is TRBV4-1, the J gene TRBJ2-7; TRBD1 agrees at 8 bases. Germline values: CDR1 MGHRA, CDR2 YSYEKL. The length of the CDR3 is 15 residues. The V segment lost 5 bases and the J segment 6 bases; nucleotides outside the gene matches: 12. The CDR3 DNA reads TGCGCCAGCAGCAACTGGACAGGGCGGATCGGCGAGCAGTACTTC. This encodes CASSNWTGRIGEQYF.

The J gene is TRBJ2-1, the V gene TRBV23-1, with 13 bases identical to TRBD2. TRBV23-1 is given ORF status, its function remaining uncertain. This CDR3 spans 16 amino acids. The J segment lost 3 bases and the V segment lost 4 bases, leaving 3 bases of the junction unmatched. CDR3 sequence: CASSLGLAGVYNEQFF. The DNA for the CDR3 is TGCGCCAGCAGTCTAGGACTAGCGGGGGTCTACAATGAGCAGTTCTTC.

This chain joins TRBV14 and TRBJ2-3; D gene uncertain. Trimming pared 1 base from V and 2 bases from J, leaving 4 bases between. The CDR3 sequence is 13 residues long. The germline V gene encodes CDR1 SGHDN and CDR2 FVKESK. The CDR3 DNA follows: TGTGCCAGCAGCCAAGCCTCCACAGATACGCAGTATTTT. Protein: CASSQASTDTQYF. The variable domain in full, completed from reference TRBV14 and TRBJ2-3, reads EAGVTQFPSHSVIEKGQTVTLRCDPISGHDNLYWYRRVMGKEIKFLLHFVKESKQDESGMPNNRFLAERTGGTYSTLKVQPAELEDSGVYFCASSQASTDTQYFGPGTRLTVL.

Written as DNA, the CDR3 is TGCGCCAGCAGCCCGCAGGGGACCGGGGAAAAACTGTTTTTT. Its protein product is CASSPQGTGEKLFF. The V gene is TRBV5-1, the J gene TRBJ1-4; D is perhaps TRBD1 (6 bases). Germline values: CDR1 SGHRS, CDR2 YFSETQ. The length of the CDR3 is 14 residues. The ends were cut back, 4 bases at V and 8 bases at J, with 15 bases in the middle. Full variable domain (remainder filled in from reference TRBV5-1 and TRBJ1-4): KAGVTQTPRYLIKTRGQQVTLSCSPISGHRSVSWYQQTPGQGLQFLFEYFSETQRNKGNFPGRFSGRQFSNSRSEMNVSTLELGDSALYLCASSPQGTGEKLFFGSGTQLSVL.

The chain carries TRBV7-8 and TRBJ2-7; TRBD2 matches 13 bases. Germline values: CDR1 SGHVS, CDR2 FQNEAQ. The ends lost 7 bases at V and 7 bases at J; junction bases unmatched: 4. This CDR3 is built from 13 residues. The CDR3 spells CASNPGLAGEQYF. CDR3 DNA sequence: TGTGCCAGCAACCCGGGACTAGCGGGGGAGCAGTACTTC.

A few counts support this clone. This CDR3 reads CASSQDPPGSTDTQYF. In nucleotides, the CDR3 is TGCGCCAGCAGCCAAGATCCCCCGGGGAGCACAGATACGCAGTATTTT. The chain joins TRBV4-1 to TRBJ2-3, with D possibly matching TRBD2 (5 bases). V lost 0 bases, J lost 0 bases, and 10 bases lay in between. Germline assignment: CDR1 MGHRA and CDR2 YSYEKL. This CDR3 is 16 amino acids long.

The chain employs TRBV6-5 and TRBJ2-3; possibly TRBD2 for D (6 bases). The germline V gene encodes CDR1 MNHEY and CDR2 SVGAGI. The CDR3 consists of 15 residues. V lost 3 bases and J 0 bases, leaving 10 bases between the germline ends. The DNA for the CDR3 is TGTGCCAGCAGTTATGCAGCGGGTAGCACAGATACGCAGTATTTT. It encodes CASSYAAGSTDTQYF.

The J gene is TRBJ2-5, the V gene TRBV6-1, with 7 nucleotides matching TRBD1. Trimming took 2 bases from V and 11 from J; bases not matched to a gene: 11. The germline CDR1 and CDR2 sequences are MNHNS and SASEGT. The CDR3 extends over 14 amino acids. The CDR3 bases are TGTGCCAGCAGTGAATCGAACTTACAGGGGAAGCAGTACTTC. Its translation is CASSESNLQGKQYF.

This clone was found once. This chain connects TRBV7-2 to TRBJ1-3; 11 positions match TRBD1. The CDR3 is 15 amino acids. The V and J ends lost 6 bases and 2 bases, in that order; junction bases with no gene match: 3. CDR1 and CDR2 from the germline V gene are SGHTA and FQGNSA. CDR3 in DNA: TGTGCCAGCAGATCGGACAGGGGGCCTGGAAACACCATATATTTT. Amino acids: CASRSDRGPGNTIYF.

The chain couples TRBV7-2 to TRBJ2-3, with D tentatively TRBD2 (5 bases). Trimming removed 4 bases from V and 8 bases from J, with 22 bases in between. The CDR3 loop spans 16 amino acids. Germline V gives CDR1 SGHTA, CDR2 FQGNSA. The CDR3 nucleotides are TGTGCCAGCAGCTCAACTAGTTCCCTCCGTAAGACTACGCAGTATTTT. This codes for CASSSTSSLRKTTQYF.

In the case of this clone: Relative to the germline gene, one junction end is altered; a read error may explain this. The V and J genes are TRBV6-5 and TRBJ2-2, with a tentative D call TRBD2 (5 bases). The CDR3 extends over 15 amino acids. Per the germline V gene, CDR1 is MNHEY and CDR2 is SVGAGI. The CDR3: CASRAPKATHRGAVF. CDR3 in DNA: TGTGCCAGCAGAGCCCCGAAGGCTACGCACCGGGGAGCTGTTTTT.

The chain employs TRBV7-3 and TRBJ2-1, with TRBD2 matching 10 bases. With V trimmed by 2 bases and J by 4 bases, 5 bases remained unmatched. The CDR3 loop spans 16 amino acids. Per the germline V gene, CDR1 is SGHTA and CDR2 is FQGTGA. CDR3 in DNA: TGTGCCAGCAGCTTAGCGCCTAGCGGGAGTTACAATGAGCAGTTCTTC. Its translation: CASSLAPSGSYNEQFF. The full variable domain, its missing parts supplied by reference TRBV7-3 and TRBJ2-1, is GAGVSQTPSNKVTEKGKYVELRCDPISGHTALYWYRQSLGQGPEFLIYFQGTGAADDSGLPNDRFFAVRPEGSVSTLKIQRTERGDSAVYLCASSLAPSGSYNEQFFGPGTRLTVL.

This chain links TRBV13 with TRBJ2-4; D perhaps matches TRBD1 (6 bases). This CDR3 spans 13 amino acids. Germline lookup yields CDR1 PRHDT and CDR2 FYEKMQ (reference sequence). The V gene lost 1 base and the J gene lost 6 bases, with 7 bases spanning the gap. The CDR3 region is CASSLEQGNIQYF. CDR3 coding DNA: TGTGCCAGCAGCTTAGAACAGGGAAACATTCAGTACTTC.

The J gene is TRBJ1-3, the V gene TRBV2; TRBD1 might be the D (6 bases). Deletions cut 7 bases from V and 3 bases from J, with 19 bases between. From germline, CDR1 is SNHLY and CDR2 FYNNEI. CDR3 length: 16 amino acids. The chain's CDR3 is CASKSNDRLNGNTIYF. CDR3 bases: TGTGCCAGCAAGTCTAATGACAGGTTAAATGGAAACACCATATATTTT.

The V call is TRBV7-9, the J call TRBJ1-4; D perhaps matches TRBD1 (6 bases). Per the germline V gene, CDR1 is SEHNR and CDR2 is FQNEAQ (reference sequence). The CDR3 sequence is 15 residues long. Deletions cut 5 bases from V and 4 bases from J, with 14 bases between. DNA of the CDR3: TGTGCCAGCAGCCCCTTGGACAGCCTTAATGAAAAACTGTTTTTT. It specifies CASSPLDSLNEKLFF.

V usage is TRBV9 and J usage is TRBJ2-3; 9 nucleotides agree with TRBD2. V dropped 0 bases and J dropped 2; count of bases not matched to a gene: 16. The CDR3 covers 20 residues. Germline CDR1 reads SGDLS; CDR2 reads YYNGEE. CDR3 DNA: TGTGCCAGCAGCGTAGTAGTGCTAGCGGGACCTTTCCGGATCACAGATACGCAGTATTTT. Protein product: CASSVVVLAGPFRITDTQYF.

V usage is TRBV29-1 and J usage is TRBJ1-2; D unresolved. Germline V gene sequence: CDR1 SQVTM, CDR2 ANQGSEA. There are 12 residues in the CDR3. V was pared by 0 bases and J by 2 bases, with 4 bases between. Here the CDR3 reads CSVEDRNYGYTF. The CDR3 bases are TGCAGCGTTGAAGATCGGAACTATGGCTACACCTTC.

CDR3 in DNA: TGCGCCAGCAGCCCCTCTAGCGGGAGTGCCAATGAGCAGTTCTTC. This gives the protein CASSPSSGSANEQFF. V is TRBV5-1 and J is TRBJ2-1; 10 bases match TRBD2. Germline assignment: CDR1 SGHRS and CDR2 YFSETQ. The CDR3 runs 15 residues. The V and J ends lost 4 bases and 6 bases, in that order; junction bases with no gene match: 7.

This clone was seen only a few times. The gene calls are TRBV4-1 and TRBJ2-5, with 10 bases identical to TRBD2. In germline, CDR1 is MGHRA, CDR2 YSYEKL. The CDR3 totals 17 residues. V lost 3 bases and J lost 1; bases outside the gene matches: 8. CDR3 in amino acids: CASSHETSGNLQETQYF. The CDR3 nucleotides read TGCGCCAGCAGCCATGAAACTAGCGGGAACCTCCAAGAGACCCAGTACTTC.

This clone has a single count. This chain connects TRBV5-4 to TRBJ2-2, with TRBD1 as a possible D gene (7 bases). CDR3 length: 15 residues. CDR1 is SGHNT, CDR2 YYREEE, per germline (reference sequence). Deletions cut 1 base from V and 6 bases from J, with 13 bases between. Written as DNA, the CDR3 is TGTGCCAGCAGCTTGTCAGGGGGGCCCTCCGGGGAGCTGTTTTTT. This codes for CASSLSGGPSGELFF.

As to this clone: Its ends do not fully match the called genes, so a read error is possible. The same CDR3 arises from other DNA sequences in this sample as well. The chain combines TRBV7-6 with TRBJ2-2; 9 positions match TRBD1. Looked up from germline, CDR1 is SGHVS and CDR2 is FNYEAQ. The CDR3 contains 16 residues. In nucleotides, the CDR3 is TGTGCCAGCAGCTTACGGACAGGGGATAACACCGGGGAGCTGTTTTTC. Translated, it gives CASSLRTGDNTGELFF.

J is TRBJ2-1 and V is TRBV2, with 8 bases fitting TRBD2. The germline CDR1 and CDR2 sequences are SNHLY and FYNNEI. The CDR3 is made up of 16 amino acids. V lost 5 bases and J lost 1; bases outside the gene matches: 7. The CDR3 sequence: CASSTGRGGSYNEQFF. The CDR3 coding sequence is TGTGCCAGCAGTACCGGGAGGGGGGGATCCTACAATGAGCAGTTCTTC.

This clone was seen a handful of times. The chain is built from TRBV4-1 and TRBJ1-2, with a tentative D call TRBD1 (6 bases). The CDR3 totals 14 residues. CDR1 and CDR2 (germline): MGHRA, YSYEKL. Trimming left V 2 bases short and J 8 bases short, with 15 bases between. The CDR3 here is CASSQITGSEGYTF. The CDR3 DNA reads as TGCGCCAGCAGCCAAATAACAGGGAGCGAAGGCTACACCTTC.

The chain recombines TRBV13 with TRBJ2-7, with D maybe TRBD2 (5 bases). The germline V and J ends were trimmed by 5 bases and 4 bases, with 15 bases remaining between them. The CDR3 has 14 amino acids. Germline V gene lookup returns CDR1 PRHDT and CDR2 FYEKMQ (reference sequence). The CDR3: CASSPEGPYYEQYF. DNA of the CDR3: TGTGCCAGCAGCCCAGAGGGTCCTTATTACGAGCAGTACTTC.

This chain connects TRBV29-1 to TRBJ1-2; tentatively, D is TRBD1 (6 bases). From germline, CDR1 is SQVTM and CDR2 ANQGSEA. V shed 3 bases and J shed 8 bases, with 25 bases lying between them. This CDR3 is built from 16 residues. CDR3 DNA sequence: TGCAGCGTTGAGGGAGGGGCAGGGGCGCCCACTCTAGGCTACACCTTC. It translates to CSVEGGAGAPTLGYTF.